The clone carrying this T cell receptor (beta chain) has just one count. What it recognizes is unknown. The table came from immunoSEQ multiplex PCR; TCRdb's copy has only in-frame clones and leaves some out. The sample consists of under 200,000 clones, roughly nine tenths of them appearing once. The data were obtained in a study of T cell responses to AZD1222 COVID-19 vaccine. Broader study findings: There were mostly white British donors and more females than males, and clonal diversity was possibly underestimated.

From germline, CDR1 is MGHDK and CDR2 SYGVNS. This CDR3 region has 14 residues. Trimming stripped 6 bases from V and 1 base from J, with 9 bases between. The chain uses TRBV25-1 and TRBJ2-2, with D unresolved. This sequence was found in an adult in good health. The material was peripheral blood, obtained on day 0 of AZD1222 vaccination. CDR3 DNA: TGTGCCAGCAGCCCTTACAGGAACACCGGGGAGCTGTTTTTT. Protein product: CASSPYRNTGELFF. Complete variable domain (other parts from reference TRBV25-1 and TRBJ2-2): EADIYQTPRYLVIGTGKKITLECSQTMGHDKMYWYQQDPGMELHLIHYSYGVNSTEKGDLSSESTVSRIRTEHFPLTLESARPSHTSQYLCASSPYRNTGELFFGEGSRLTVL.